The TCR beta chain described here comes from a study of OX40 agonist ivuxolimab in advanced cancers. Study results and caveats: Some of the nonresponding patients also showed low levels of normalized T-cell clonal expansion. CD4+ and CD8+ T cells in blood underwent clonal expansion by week 6 at 0.1 to 3.0 mg/kg.

Method: immunoSEQ multiplex PCR; TCRdb's copy keeps in-frame clones and lacks some. The table shows some 51,000 clones, with about 90% occurring only once. A history of autoimmune disease or systemic immunosuppression excluded patients. V dropped 8 bases and J dropped 0 bases, with 8 bases sitting between them. Germline V CDR1 and CDR2: SQVTM, ANQGSEA. The CDR3 is 11 amino acids. Details on this clone: The antigen remains unidentified.

The sequencing here drew on CD4+ or CD8+ T cells sorted from blood, taken in a trial of the OX40 agonist ivuxolimab. The receptor's source is an adult with an advanced solid tumor such as melanoma, head and neck, liver or kidney cancer. The chain combines TRBV29-1 with TRBJ2-7, with D uncertain. The DNA of the CDR3 is TGCAGCTCTGCCGACTCCTACGAGCAGTACTTC. Encoded protein: CSSADSYEQYF.